This T cell receptor (beta chain) appears in the sequencing data of a study of T cell responses to AZD1222 COVID-19 vaccine. Study as a whole: Analysis merged second doses at about 4 or about 12 weeks. Study-wide findings and caveats: Spike as a whole was targeted by vaccine-associated CD4 TCRs, dominant at 160-218 and 743-854.

Turning to this clone: The antigen is unknown.

This CDR3 spans 14 amino acids. Germline V gene data show CDR1 as SQVTM and CDR2 as ANQGSEA. V was shortened by 3 bases and J by 6 bases, with 14 bases between the two germline ends. The repertoire was sequenced with immunoSEQ multiplex PCR; TCRdb's copy has only in-frame clones and lacks some. The sample holds approximately 150,000 clones, about 89% seen once. This receptor was taken from an adult in good health. The V call is TRBV29-1, the J call TRBJ2-2; the D gene is possibly TRBD1 (6 bases). The material sequenced was peripheral blood, taken on day 0 of AZD1222 vaccination. CDR3 nucleotides: TGCAGCGTTGAGCCTTCAGGGGTTGCCGGGGAGCTGTTTTTT. Its protein is CSVEPSGVAGELFF.